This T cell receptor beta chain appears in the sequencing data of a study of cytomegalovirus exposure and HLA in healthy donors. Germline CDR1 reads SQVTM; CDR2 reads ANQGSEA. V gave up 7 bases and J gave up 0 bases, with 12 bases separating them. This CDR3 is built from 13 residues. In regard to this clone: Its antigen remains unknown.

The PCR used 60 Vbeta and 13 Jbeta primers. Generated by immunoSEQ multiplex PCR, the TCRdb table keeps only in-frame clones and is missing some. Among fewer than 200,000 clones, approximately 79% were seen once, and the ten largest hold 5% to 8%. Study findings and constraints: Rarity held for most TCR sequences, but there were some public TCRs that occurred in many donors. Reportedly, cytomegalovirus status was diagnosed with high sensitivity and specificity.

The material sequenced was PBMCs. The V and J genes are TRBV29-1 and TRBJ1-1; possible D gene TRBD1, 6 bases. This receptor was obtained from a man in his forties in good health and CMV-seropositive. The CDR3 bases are TGCAGCGCAAAAGGACAGATGAACACTGAAGCTTTCTTT. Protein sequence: CSAKGQMNTEAFF.